This T cell receptor beta chain was identified during a study of memory CD4+ T cells and cytomegalovirus serostatus. Study findings and constraints: A US-trained random forest predicted CMV serostatus with median AUC around 0.9.

Concerning this clone itself: The antigen remains unidentified.

Single viable CD3+CD4+CD8-CD45RO+ cells were sorted as the memory CD4+ T cells. Deletions cut 0 bases from V and 8 bases from J, with 8 bases between. This CDR3 is built from 14 residues. The germline gives CDR1 MNHNY, CDR2 SVGAGI (reference sequence). Clones were sequenced by immunoSEQ multiplex PCR, and TCRdb holds only the in-frame ones, with some missing. The sample lists around 45,000 clones, 74% occurring once. Sample: memory CD4+ T cells from blood. V gene TRBV6-6 combines with J gene TRBJ1-6; D is uncertain. The sequence derives from an adult in good health and CMV-seropositive. CDR3 sequence (DNA): TGTGCCAGCAGTTACTCGTTAGGAGATTCACCCCTCCACTTT. It codes for CASSYSLGDSPLHF.